This T cell receptor beta chain was profiled in a study of cytomegalovirus exposure and HLA in healthy donors. Study-level background: Around 80 million unique TCR sequences came from HLA-typed donors in an early release. Study-level findings and limits: Associated with HLA alleles at 0.05 false discovery rate in a later analysis were around 17,000 TCR beta sequences. Upon later analysis, TCR association rates were observed to vary by HLA locus, being highest for DRB1 and lowest for HLA-C. TCR beta chains numbering some 160 were designated cytomegalovirus-associated.

The PCR ran on 60 Vbeta and 13 Jbeta primers. Clones were read by immunoSEQ multiplex PCR, and TCRdb kept only the in-frame ones, dropping some. Here the sample spans around 92,000 clones, approximately 80% being singletons. Germline V gives CDR1 GTSNPN, CDR2 SVGIG (reference sequence). The CDR3 runs to 11 residues. The V gene lost 2 bases and the J gene lost 4 bases, with 6 bases spanning the gap. Remarks on this clone: Its antigen is still unknown.

The specimen sequenced was PBMCs. The sequence derives from a man between 18 and 29 years old in good health and CMV-seronegative. This chain uses TRBV30 with TRBJ2-7; D uncertain. The CDR3 nucleotides are TGTGCCTGGAGTATACAGTACGAGCAGTACTTC. Amino acid sequence: CAWSIQYEQYF.